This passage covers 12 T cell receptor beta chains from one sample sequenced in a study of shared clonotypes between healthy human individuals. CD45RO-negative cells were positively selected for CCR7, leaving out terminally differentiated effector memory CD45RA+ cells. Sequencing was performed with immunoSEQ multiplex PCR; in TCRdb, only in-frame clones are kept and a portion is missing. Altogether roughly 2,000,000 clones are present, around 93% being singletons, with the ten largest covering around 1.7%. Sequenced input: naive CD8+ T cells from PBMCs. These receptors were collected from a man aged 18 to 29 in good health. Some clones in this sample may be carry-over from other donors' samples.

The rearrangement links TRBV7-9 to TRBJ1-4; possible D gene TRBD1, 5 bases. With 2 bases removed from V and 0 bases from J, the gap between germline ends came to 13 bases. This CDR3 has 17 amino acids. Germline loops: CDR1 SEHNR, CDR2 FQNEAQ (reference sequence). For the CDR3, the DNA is TGTGCCAGCAGCTTATCGGTCAGGGAGGCAACTAATGAAAAACTGTTTTTT. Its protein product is CASSLSVREATNEKLFF.

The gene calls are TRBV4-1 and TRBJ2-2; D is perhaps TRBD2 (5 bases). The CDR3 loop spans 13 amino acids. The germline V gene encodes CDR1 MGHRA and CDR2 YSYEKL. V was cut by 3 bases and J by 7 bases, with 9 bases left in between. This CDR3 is CASSQRVFGELFF. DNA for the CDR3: TGCGCCAGCAGCCAGAGGGTTTTCGGGGAGCTGTTTTTT.

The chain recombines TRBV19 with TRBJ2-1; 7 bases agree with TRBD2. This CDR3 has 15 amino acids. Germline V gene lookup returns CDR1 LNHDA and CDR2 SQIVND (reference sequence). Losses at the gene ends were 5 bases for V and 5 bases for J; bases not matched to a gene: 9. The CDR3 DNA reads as TGTGCCAGTAGTGCCGGGACTACAAACCACAATGAGCAGTTCTTC. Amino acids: CASSAGTTNHNEQFF.

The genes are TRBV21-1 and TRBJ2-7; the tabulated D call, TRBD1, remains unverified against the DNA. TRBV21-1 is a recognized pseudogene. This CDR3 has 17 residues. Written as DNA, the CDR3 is TGTGCCAGCCCCAATGGATGGACAGGGGGGTTTCATCACGAGCAGTACTTC. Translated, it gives CASPNGWTGGFHHEQYF.

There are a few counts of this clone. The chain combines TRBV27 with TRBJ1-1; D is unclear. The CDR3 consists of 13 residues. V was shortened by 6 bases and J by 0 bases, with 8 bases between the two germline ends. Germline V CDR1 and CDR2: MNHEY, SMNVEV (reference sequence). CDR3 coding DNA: TGTGCCAGCAGGGGCACAATGAACACTGAAGCTTTCTTT. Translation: CASRGTMNTEAFF.

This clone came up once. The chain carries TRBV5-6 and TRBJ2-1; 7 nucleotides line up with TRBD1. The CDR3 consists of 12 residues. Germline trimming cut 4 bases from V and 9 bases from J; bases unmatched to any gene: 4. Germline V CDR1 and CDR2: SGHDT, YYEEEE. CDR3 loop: CASSPQGSEQFF. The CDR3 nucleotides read TGTGCCAGCAGCCCACAGGGGAGTGAGCAGTTCTTC.

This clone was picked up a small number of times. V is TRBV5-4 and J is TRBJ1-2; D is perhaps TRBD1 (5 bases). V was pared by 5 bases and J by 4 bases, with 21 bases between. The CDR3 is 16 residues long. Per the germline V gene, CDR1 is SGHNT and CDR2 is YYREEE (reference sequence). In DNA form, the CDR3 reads TGTGCCAGCAGATCATCGGACAACCGCAACCTCTATGGCTACACCTTC. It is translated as CASRSSDNRNLYGYTF.

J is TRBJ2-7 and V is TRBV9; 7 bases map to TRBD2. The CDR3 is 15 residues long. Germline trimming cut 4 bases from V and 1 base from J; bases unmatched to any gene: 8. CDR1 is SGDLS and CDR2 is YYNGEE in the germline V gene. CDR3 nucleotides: TGTGCCAGCAGCAAGATAGCGGGCCGATCCTACGAGCAGTACTTC. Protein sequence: CASSKIAGRSYEQYF.

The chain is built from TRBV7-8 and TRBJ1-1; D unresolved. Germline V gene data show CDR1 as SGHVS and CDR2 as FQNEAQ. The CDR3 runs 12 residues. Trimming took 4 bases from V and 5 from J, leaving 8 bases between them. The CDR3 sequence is CASSSWDTEAFF. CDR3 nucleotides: TGTGCCAGCAGCTCTTGGGATACTGAAGCTTTCTTT.

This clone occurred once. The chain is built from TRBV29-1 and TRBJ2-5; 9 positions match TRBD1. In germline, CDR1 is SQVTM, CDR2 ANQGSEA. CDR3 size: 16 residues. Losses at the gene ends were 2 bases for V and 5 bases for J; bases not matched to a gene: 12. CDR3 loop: CSVEFRWTGVGETQYF. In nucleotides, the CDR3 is TGCAGCGTTGAATTTAGGTGGACAGGGGTGGGGGAGACCCAGTACTTC. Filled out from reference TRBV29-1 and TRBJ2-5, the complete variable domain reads SAVISQKPSRDICQRGTSLTIQCQVDSQVTMMFWYRQQPGQSLTLIATANQGSEATYESGFVIDKFPISRPNLTFSTLTVSNMSPEDSSIYLCSVEFRWTGVGETQYFGPGTRLLVL.

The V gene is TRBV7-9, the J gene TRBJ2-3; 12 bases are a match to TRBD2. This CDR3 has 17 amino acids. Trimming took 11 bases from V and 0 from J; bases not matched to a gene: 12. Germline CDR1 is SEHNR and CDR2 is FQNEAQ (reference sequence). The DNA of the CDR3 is TGTGCCGATGAACTAGCGGGAGGATTCTCTAGCACAGATACGCAGTATTTT. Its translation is CADELAGGFSSTDTQYF.

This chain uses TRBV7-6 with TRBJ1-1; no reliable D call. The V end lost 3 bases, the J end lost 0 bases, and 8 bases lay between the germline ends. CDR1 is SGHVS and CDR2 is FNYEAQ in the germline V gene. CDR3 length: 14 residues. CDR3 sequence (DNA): TGTGCCAGCAGCTTGTCATCGATGAACACTGAAGCTTTCTTT. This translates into CASSLSSMNTEAFF.